The rows below give T cell receptor beta chains drawn from one sample of a study of cytomegalovirus exposure and HLA in healthy donors. The protocol was immunoSEQ multiplex PCR, while the TCRdb copy is restricted to in-frame clones and leaves out a portion. The sample records 150,000 to 200,000 clones, 84% being singletons. Sequences were obtained from PBMCs. The receptors were sampled from a boy between 5 and 17 years old in good health and CMV-seronegative. Both conserved end residues are part of each CDR3. Each record gives: clone size, V gene, J gene, CDR3 length, D gene, CDR3 DNA, CDR3 protein. D genes are given only for firm matches. Clone size is shown for a subset of rows, as once, few, many or a class of expanded clone.

size: -
V: TRBV11-2
J: TRBJ2-7
length: 15
D: -
DNA: TGTGCCAGCAGCTTATCTGGCGGGCCGGCCTACGAGCAGTACTTC
CDR3: CASSLSGGPAYEQYF

size: -
V: TRBV28
J: TRBJ2-7
length: 15
D: TRBD2
DNA: TGTGCCAGCACTCTGGGACTAGCGGGTTCCTACGAGCAGTACTTC
CDR3: CASTLGLAGSYEQYF

size: -
V: TRBV25-1
J: TRBJ1-1
length: 13
D: -
DNA: TGTGCCAGCAGCCGGGACACCGACACTGAAGCTTTCTTT
CDR3: CASSRDTDTEAFF

size: few
V: TRBV11-3
J: TRBJ1-3
length: 14
D: -
DNA: TGTGCCAGCAGCTTAGACGGCTCTGGAAACACCATATATTTT
CDR3: CASSLDGSGNTIYF

size: -
V: TRBV19
J: TRBJ1-1
length: 13
D: -
DNA: TGTGCCGTGAGGGCAGCCACTAGCTATGAAGCTTTCTTT
CDR3: CAVRAATSYEAFF

size: -
V: TRBV18
J: TRBJ2-2
length: 13
D: -
DNA: TGTGCCAGCTCACCACGGGAGACCGGGGAGCTGTTTTTT
CDR3: CASSPRETGELFF

size: few
V: TRBV6-4
J: TRBJ2-6
length: 15
D: -
DNA: TGTGCCAGCAGTCAGGACAGTTCTGGGGCCAACGTCCTGACTTTC
CDR3: CASSQDSSGANVLTF

size: -
V: TRBV4-3
J: TRBJ2-3
length: 15
D: TRBD2
DNA: TGCGCCAGCAGCCGGACTAGCGGGGGGGCAGATACGCAGTATTTT
CDR3: CASSRTSGGADTQYF

size: -
V: TRBV9
J: TRBJ2-7
length: 15
D: TRBD2
DNA: TGTGCCAGCAGCGTAGCCCCTAGCGGGGTCTACGAGCAGTACTTC
CDR3: CASSVAPSGVYEQYF

size: -
V: TRBV4-3
J: TRBJ1-3
length: 16
D: -
DNA: TGCGCCAGCAGCCAAGACGGGGGGGGCTCTGGAAACACCATATATTTT
CDR3: CASSQDGGGSGNTIYF

size: -
V: TRBV7-8
J: TRBJ1-5
length: 14
D: -
DNA: TGTGCCAGCAGCTTTGGCGGGGGCGGTCAGCCCCAGCATTTT
CDR3: CASSFGGGGQPQHF

size: -
V: TRBV30
J: TRBJ1-5
length: 15
D: -
DNA: TGTGCCTGGAGTGTACGGGATGTCATAGGTCAGCCCCAGCATTTT
CDR3: CAWSVRDVIGQPQHF

size: -
V: TRBV5-1
J: TRBJ2-1
length: 15
D: TRBD1
DNA: TGCGCCAGCACCCCCCGGGACAGGGGGGACAATGGGCAGTTCTTC
CDR3: CASTPRDRGDNGQFF

size: -
V: TRBV19
J: TRBJ1-3
length: 15
D: -
DNA: TGTGCCAGTAGTACTGGCAGCGACTCTGGAAACACCATATATTTT
CDR3: CASSTGSDSGNTIYF

size: -
V: TRBV5-4
J: TRBJ2-7
length: 12
D: -
DNA: TGTGCCAGCAGCTTGAGTAGTTACGAGCAGTACTTC
CDR3: CASSLSSYEQYF

size: once
V: TRBV5-6
J: TRBJ2-2
length: 17
D: TRBD1
DNA: TGTGCCAGCAGCTTAGTATTTGGGACAGGGGACACCGGGGAGCTGTTTTTT
CDR3: CASSLVFGTGDTGELFF

size: -
V: TRBV9
J: TRBJ2-7
length: 15
D: TRBD1
DNA: TGTGCCAGCAGCGTAGATGGCAGGGGGCCCGACGAGCAGTACTTC
CDR3: CASSVDGRGPDEQYF

size: -
V: TRBV15
J: TRBJ2-7
length: 12
D: -
DNA: TGTGCCACCAGCAGTATCCGGGGGGAGCAGTACTTC
CDR3: CATSSIRGEQYF

size: -
V: TRBV5-1
J: TRBJ1-3
length: 14
D: -
DNA: TGCGCCAGCAGCCTGGGAGCCTCTGGAAACACCATATATTTT
CDR3: CASSLGASGNTIYF

size: -
V: TRBV19
J: TRBJ1-2
length: 14
D: TRBD1
DNA: TGTGCCAGTAGTATCAGGGGGCCTAACTATGGCTACACCTTC
CDR3: CASSIRGPNYGYTF

size: -
V: TRBV19
J: TRBJ2-3
length: 15
D: TRBD2
DNA: TGTGCCAGTAGTATTTTGGGCGGGAGAGGAGATACGCAGTATTTT
CDR3: CASSILGGRGDTQYF

size: -
V: TRBV5-6
J: TRBJ2-3
length: 14
D: -
DNA: TGTGCCACCGGCACGGGTACTAGCACAGATACGCAGTATTTT
CDR3: CATGTGTSTDTQYF

size: once
V: TRBV7-2
J: TRBJ2-7
length: 16
D: TRBD2
DNA: TGTGCCAGCAGCTTATCACTAGCGGGAGGGCCTGGGCAGCAGTACTTC
CDR3: CASSLSLAGGPGQQYF

size: -
V: TRBV9
J: TRBJ2-5
length: 14
D: -
DNA: TGTGCCAGCAGCGTAGAGGCGGGTGGGGAGACCCAGTACTTC
CDR3: CASSVEAGGETQYF

size: -
V: TRBV28
J: TRBJ1-2
length: 14
D: TRBD1
DNA: TGTGCCAGCAGCCTCGGGACAGGAACCTGGGGCTACACCTTC
CDR3: CASSLGTGTWGYTF

size: -
V: TRBV6-5
J: TRBJ2-7
length: 15
D: -
DNA: TGTGCCAGCAGTTACTCTCGGGAAGGGACCTACGAGCAGTACTTC
CDR3: CASSYSREGTYEQYF

size: -
V: TRBV19
J: TRBJ1-3
length: 15
D: TRBD1
DNA: TGTGCCAGTAGGACGGGACAGAGGAATGGAAACACCATATATTTT
CDR3: CASRTGQRNGNTIYF

size: -
V: TRBV6-4
J: TRBJ2-2
length: 16
D: -
DNA: TGTGCCAGCAGTGAATGGGGGCAGGCGAACACCGGGGAGCTGTTTTTT
CDR3: CASSEWGQANTGELFF

size: -
V: TRBV30
J: TRBJ1-1
length: 10
D: -
DNA: TGTGCCTGGAGTGTTGACAGGCCCATTTTT
CDR3: CAWSVDRPIF

size: -
V: TRBV15
J: TRBJ2-1
length: 16
D: -
DNA: TGTGCCACCAGTAACCCACAAGCTTGGACACTAAATGAGCAGTTCTTC
CDR3: CATSNPQAWTLNEQFF

size: -
V: TRBV15
J: TRBJ2-1
length: 12
D: -
DNA: TGTGCCACCAGCAGACCGTACAATGAGCAGTTCTTC
CDR3: CATSRPYNEQFF

size: -
V: TRBV7-3
J: TRBJ2-3
length: 15
D: TRBD2
DNA: TGTGCCAGCAGCTTAGCGGGAGGTGTTTCAGATACGCAGTATTTT
CDR3: CASSLAGGVSDTQYF

size: -
V: TRBV28
J: TRBJ1-1
length: 15
D: -
DNA: TGTGCCAGCAGCACGCTCCGACTGGGGAACACTGAAGCTTTCTTT
CDR3: CASSTLRLGNTEAFF

size: -
V: TRBV11-2
J: TRBJ2-3
length: 11
D: -
DNA: TGTGCCAGCAGCTTCAAAGATACGCAGTATTTT
CDR3: CASSFKDTQYF

size: -
V: TRBV13
J: TRBJ1-3
length: 12
D: -
DNA: TGTGCCAGCAGCCAGGCCGGAAACACCATATATTTT
CDR3: CASSQAGNTIYF

size: -
V: TRBV10-3
J: TRBJ2-2
length: 16
D: TRBD2
DNA: TGTGCCATCACCGGGGGACTAGCGGGGAACACCGGGGAGCTGTTTTTT
CDR3: CAITGGLAGNTGELFF

size: -
V: TRBV5-4
J: TRBJ2-7
length: 17
D: -
DNA: TGTGCCAGCAGCTTGAAGGGGGCCCGCGGAGGGCTACACGAGCAGTACTTC
CDR3: CASSLKGARGGLHEQYF

size: -
V: TRBV2
J: TRBJ2-2
length: 13
D: -
DNA: TGTGCCAGCAGTGTCCCGGACACCGGGGAGCTGTTTTTT
CDR3: CASSVPDTGELFF

size: -
V: TRBV7-6
J: TRBJ2-7
length: 14
D: -
DNA: TGTGCCAGCAGCTCAGTACCGGGAACCTACGAGCAGTACTTC
CDR3: CASSSVPGTYEQYF